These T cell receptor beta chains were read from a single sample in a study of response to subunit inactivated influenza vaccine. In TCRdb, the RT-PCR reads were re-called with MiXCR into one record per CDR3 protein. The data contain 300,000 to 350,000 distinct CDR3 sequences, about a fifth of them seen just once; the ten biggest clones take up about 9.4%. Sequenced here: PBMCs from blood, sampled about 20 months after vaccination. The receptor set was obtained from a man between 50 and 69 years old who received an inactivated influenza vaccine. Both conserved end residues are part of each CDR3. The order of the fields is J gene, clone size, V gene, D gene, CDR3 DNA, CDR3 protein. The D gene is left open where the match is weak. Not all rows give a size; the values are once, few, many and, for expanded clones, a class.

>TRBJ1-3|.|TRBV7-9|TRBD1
TGTGCCAGCAGCCCTGGACAGGGTATCGGCTCTGGAAACACCATATATTTT
CASSPGQGIGSGNTIYF
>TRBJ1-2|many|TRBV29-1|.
TGCAGCGTTGAAATTTACGGGCAGGGCCGAAACTATGGCTACACCTTC
CSVEIYGQGRNYGYTF
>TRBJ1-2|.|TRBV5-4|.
TGTGCCAGCAGCTGGACCACGGACCGCAACTATGGCTACACCTTC
CASSWTTDRNYGYTF
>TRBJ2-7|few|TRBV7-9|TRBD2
TGTGCCAGCAGCTTACCGACTAGCTTCGAGCAGTACTTC
CASSLPTSFEQYF
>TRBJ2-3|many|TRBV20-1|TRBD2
TGCAGTGCTGACGTAGCGGGGGGCACAGATACGCAGTATTTT
CSADVAGGTDTQYF
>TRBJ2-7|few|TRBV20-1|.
TGCAGTGCTAGAGATCCGGGCAGCTCCTACGAGCAGTACTTC
CSARDPGSSYEQYF
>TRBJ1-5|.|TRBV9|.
TGTGCCAGCAGCGTCGGGGGAGGGGTAAATCAGCCCCAGCATTTT
CASSVGGGVNQPQHF
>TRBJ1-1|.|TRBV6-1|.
TGTGCCAGCAGTGTGGACAATAGGATCACTGAAGCTTTCTTT
CASSVDNRITEAFF
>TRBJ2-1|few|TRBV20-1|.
TGCAGTGCACAGATGGGGGGCAATGAGCAGTTCTTC
CSAQMGGNEQFF
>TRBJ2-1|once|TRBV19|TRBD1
TGTGCCAGTAGTACCCTTGGACACAGGGGGCACAATGAGCAGTTCTTC
CASSTLGHRGHNEQFF
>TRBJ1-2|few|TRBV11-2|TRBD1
TGTGCCAGCAGCTTAAGGGGGCTCCCTAACTATGGCTACACCTTC
CASSLRGLPNYGYTF
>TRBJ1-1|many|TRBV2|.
TGTGCCAGCAGTCGGGGCGTCCCCACTGAAGCTTTCTTT
CASSRGVPTEAFF
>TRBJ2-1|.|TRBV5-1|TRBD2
TGCGCCAGCAGCTTGGTTGAAGCGGGGTCCGGAGAGCAGTTCTTC
CASSLVEAGSGEQFF
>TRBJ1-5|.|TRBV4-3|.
TGCGCCAGCAGCCAAGACGGGAGACGCAATCAGCCCCAGCATTTT
CASSQDGRRNQPQHF
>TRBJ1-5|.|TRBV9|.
TGTGCCAGCAGCCTCCACAGTAGCAATCAGCCCCAGCATTTT
CASSLHSSNQPQHF
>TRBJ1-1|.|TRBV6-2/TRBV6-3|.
TGTGCCAGCAGTTACTCGAGGGAGGGTGAAGCTTTCTTT
CASSYSREGEAFF
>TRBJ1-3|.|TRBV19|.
TGTGCCAGTAGTATGTTGCGGATCTCTGGAAACACCATATATTTT
CASSMLRISGNTIYF
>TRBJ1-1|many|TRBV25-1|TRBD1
TGTGCCAGCAGTCAGAGAGGGGGCCGGGGGAACACTGAAGCTTTCTTT
CASSQRGGRGNTEAFF
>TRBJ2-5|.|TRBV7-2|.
TGTGCCAGCAGCTTAACCGCCTGGGCCCAGTACTTC
CASSLTAWAQYF
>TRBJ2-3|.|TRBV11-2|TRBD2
TGTGCCAGCAGCTCCTTTCGACTAGCGGGAGGTCGTTCAGATACGCAGTATTTT
CASSSFRLAGGRSDTQYF
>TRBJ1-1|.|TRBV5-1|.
TGCGCCAGCAGCTTGGAAACCGTTCGGACTGAAGCTTTCTTT
CASSLETVRTEAFF
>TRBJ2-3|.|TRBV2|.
TGTGCCAGCAGCGGACCTTTAAAGCAGTATTTT
CASSGPLKQYF
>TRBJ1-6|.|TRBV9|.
TGTGCCAGCAGCGCCCCGGGGGTTGAGAGGTCACCCCTCCACTTT
CASSAPGVERSPLHF
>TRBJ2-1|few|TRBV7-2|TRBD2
TGTGCCAGCAGCTTTCGGGGGGGCTATGGCAATGAGCAGTTCTTC
CASSFRGGYGNEQFF
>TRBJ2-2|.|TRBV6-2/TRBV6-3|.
TGTGCCACCATACGAAACACCGGGGAGCTGTTTTTT
CATIRNTGELFF
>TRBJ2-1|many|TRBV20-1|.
TGCAGTGCTCCACGATTAGTAGGCAATGAGCAGTTCTTC
CSAPRLVGNEQFF
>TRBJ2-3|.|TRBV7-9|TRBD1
TGTGCCAGCAGCTCAGGGGGTCTAACACACACAGATACGCAGTATTTT
CASSSGGLTHTDTQYF
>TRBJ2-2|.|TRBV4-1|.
TGCGCCAGTAGCCAAGACTGGGGGCCCGGGGAGCTGTTTTTT
CASSQDWGPGELFF
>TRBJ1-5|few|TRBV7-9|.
TGTGCCAGCAGCTTAGTGATAAGTGATGGGCCTAATCAGCCCCAGCATTTT
CASSLVISDGPNQPQHF
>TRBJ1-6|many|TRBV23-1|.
TGCGCCAGCAGTCCTAAAGCGAATTCACCCCTCCACTTT
CASSPKANSPLHF
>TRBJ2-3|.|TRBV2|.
TGTGCCAGCAGTAATGGCACCACTAGCACAGATACGCAGTATTTT
CASSNGTTSTDTQYF
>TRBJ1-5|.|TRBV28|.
TGTGCCAGCAGTTTCGGCAGGGAGGGTCAGCCCCAGCATTTT
CASSFGREGQPQHF
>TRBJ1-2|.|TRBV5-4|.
TGTGCCAGCAGCCTCTTCCAGGGCACTAACTATGGCTACACCTTC
CASSLFQGTNYGYTF
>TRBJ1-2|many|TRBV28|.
TGTGCCAGCAGTTTATCCCCAGTTAACTATGGAGGCTACACCTTC
CASSLSPVNYGGYTF
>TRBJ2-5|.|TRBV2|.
TGTGCCAGCAGTTCATCTAACGGACGGGGATACTTC
CASSSSNGRGYF
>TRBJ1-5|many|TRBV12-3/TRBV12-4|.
TGTGCCAGCAGTAGCAGGGAGTTCAGACAGCCCCAGCATTTT
CASSSREFRQPQHF
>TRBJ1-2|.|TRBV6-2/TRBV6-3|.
TGTGCCAGCAGGAGGGTTGGCTACACCTTC
CASRRVGYTF
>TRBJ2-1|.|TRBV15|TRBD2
TGTGCCACCAGCAGAGTAGCGGGGGAGCAGTTCTTC
CATSRVAGEQFF
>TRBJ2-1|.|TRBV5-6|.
TGTGCCAGCAGCGCGGTGGCGAATGAGCAGTTCTTC
CASSAVANEQFF
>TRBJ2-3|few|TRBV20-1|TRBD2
TGCAGTGCTAGAGATCTCGTAGCGGGAGGGTCATTCACAGATACGCAGTATTTT
CSARDLVAGGSFTDTQYF
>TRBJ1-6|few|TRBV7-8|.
TGTGCCAGCAGCTTAGATCCAGGGACTTATAATTCACCCCTCCACTTT
CASSLDPGTYNSPLHF
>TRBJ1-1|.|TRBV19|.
TGTGCCAGTAGTATTAAGGCGGCTGAATCTTTCTTT
CASSIKAAESFF